Below, 17 T cell receptor beta chains from the same sample are listed, as sequenced in a study of response to subunit inactivated influenza vaccine (dated by TCRdb to about 2018). Library preparation was by RT-PCR. For sequencing, an Illumina HiSeq 2500 was employed. TCRdb trimmed the raw reads at Q25, called clones with MiXCR and kept productive beta chains. Rows merge per CDR3 protein into single entries with the most common DNA and genes. The sample table shows around 200,000 distinct CDR3 sequences, and about 9% are seen once. Roughly 10% of the sample lies in the top ten. The sequencing here drew on non-naive T cells sorted from PBMCs, taken on the day of vaccination. In the paper's terms, the cell subset or site label means: memory T cell fraction. These TCRs come from a man aged 45-60 years who received an inactivated influenza vaccine. Donor details come from another sample of the same person, matched by shared clones.

This clonotype was seen ten or more times. The chain links TRBV4-2 to TRBJ2-3; TRBD2 aligns across 13 bases. The germline gives CDR1 LGHNA, CDR2 YNFKEQ. V was clipped by 4 bases and J by 1 base; unmatched bases: 11. The CDR3 has 19 residues. CDR3 sequence (DNA): TGTGCCAGCAGCCCAAGGACTAGCGGGGGCCTTCTCGGCACAGATACGCAGTATTTT. This sequence encodes CASSPRTSGGLLGTDTQYF.

The CDR3 loop reads CASGQSAGTNTGELFF. CDR3 in DNA: TGTGCCAGCGGGCAATCGGCGGGAACGAACACCGGGGAGCTGTTTTTT. The rearrangement uses TRBV5-5 and TRBJ2-2, with a possible D match to TRBD2 (6 bases). This CDR3 spans 16 amino acids. V was trimmed by 7 bases and J by 0 bases, leaving 16 bases between them. In germline, CDR1 is SGHKS, CDR2 YYEKEE (reference sequence).

This clonotype was counted many times. This chain links TRBV2 with TRBJ2-6; 7 bases align to TRBD1. With V trimmed by 5 bases and J by 0 bases, 4 bases remained unmatched. The CDR3 covers 16 residues. Germline V gene data show CDR1 as SNHLY and CDR2 as FYNNEI. CDR3 residues: CASSRDRASGANVLTF. The CDR3 coding sequence is TGTGCCAGCAGTAGGGACAGAGCCTCTGGGGCCAACGTCCTGACTTTC.

This clonotype was seen only a few times. The chain joins TRBV28 to TRBJ1-5; possible D gene TRBD1, 5 bases. Germline CDR1 MDHEN, CDR2 SYDVKM. The CDR3 is made up of 13 amino acids. V shed 10 bases and J shed 4 bases, with 14 bases lying between them. The CDR3 nucleotides read TGTGCCAACCAGGCCAGGACAAATCAGCCCCAGCATTTT. It is translated as CANQARTNQPQHF.

This chain connects TRBV12-3 or TRBV12-4 to TRBJ2-5; perhaps TRBD1 as D (6 bases). CDR3 length: 12 amino acids. V was clipped by 6 bases and J by 6 bases, with 11 bases between them. DNA for the CDR3: TGTGCCAGCAGGAGAGGGGGAAAGACCCAGTACTTC. This encodes CASRRGGKTQYF.

The rearrangement joins TRBV12-3 or TRBV12-4 to TRBJ2-1, with 10 bases matching TRBD2. V lost 4 bases to trimming and J lost 0 bases; unmatched junction nucleotides: 15. The CDR3 extends over 20 amino acids. Here the CDR3 reads CASSSNSASGGGSSYNEQFF. The CDR3 region has the DNA TGTGCCAGCAGTTCCAACTCTGCTAGCGGGGGTGGAAGCTCCTACAATGAGCAGTTCTTC.

The V and J genes are TRBV7-2 and TRBJ1-1; D is possibly TRBD1 (5 bases). Between the trimmed V and J ends, which lost 1 base and 5 bases, there was a span of 11 bases. The germline V gene has CDR1 SGHTA and CDR2 FQGNSA. The CDR3 sequence is 14 residues long. CDR3 nucleotides: TGTGCCAGCAGCTTAGTTGGGGGGAAAACTGAAGCTTTCTTT. This encodes CASSLVGGKTEAFF.

This clonotype appeared many times. J is TRBJ1-5 and V is TRBV27; D is uncertain. CDR1 is MNHEY, CDR2 SMNVEV, per germline (reference sequence). This CDR3 region has 15 residues. Trimming pared 0 bases from V and 9 bases from J, leaving 15 bases between. CDR3 protein: CASSLSGVFKVPQHF. The CDR3 DNA sequence: TGTGCCAGCAGTTTATCTGGGGTGTTCAAGGTGCCCCAGCATTTT.

The J gene is TRBJ1-6, the V gene TRBV5-1; a possible D gene is TRBD1 (6 bases). Per germline, CDR1 SGHRS and CDR2 YFSETQ. The CDR3 has 14 amino acids. V shed 5 bases and J shed 8 bases, with 14 bases lying between them. In DNA form, the CDR3 reads TGCGCCAGCAGAATACAGGGTTCGGATTCACCCCTCCACTTT. Translating gives CASRIQGSDSPLHF.

This clonotype was observed a handful of times. The chain uses TRBV4-2 and TRBJ1-1; D possibly corresponds to TRBD1 (5 bases). The CDR3 sequence is 14 residues long. The germline CDR1 and CDR2 sequences are LGHNA and YNFKEQ. Trimming removed 1 base at V and 5 bases at J, with 11 bases between. In DNA, the CDR3 is TGTGCCAGCAGCCAAGCCCCAGGGTGGACTGAAGCTTTCTTT. Amino acid sequence: CASSQAPGWTEAFF.

This clonotype was counted ten times or more. The chain links TRBV6-2 or TRBV6-3 to TRBJ2-1, with TRBD1 matching over 8 bases. The CDR3 length is 13 residues. Germline CDR1 reads MNHEY; CDR2 reads SVGEGT. V lost 2 bases to trimming and J lost 10 bases; unmatched junction nucleotides: 4. CDR3 region: CASSYDRGGEQFF. DNA for the CDR3: TGTGCCAGCAGTTACGACAGGGGTGGAGAGCAGTTCTTC.

The table lists this clonotype with a few counts. V is TRBV19 and J is TRBJ1-1; 7 bases map to TRBD1. V lost 9 bases and J lost 9; bases outside the gene matches: 7. The CDR3 spans 11 residues. Germline V gene lookup returns CDR1 LNHDA and CDR2 SQIVND (reference sequence). In DNA form, the CDR3 reads TGTGCCAGCGGAGCAGGGGGGCAAGCTTTCTTT. As protein: CASGAGGQAFF.

Ten or more counts support this clonotype. The chain has TRBV4-3 and TRBJ2-3; TRBD2 matches at 9 bases. V shed 0 bases, J shed 4 bases, and the junction held 11 bases outside the gene matches. The CDR3 contains 18 residues. Germline V gives CDR1 LGHNA, CDR2 YSLEER. The CDR3 nucleotides are TGCGCCAGCAGCCAAGATCCCCTACTAGCGGGTAGGGCAGATACGCAGTATTTT. It yields the protein CASSQDPLLAGRADTQYF.

This clonotype has a count of ten or more. The gene calls are TRBV29-1 and TRBJ2-4, with TRBD1 matching over 7 bases. This CDR3 has 12 amino acids. Germline CDR1 SQVTM, CDR2 ANQGSEA. V lost 4 bases and J lost 9; bases outside the gene matches: 6. The CDR3 coding sequence is TGCAGCGTTGGACAGGGAAGGGGCATTCAGTACTTC. Amino acids: CSVGQGRGIQYF.

This clonotype was recorded at least ten times. The chain combines TRBV4-3 with TRBJ1-1; 11 nucleotides align to TRBD1. V shed 1 base, J shed 4 bases, and the junction held 2 bases outside the gene matches. CDR3 length: 15 residues. The germline gives CDR1 LGHNA, CDR2 YSLEER. CDR3 DNA sequence: TGCGCCAGCAGCCAAGGGGACAGGGGGGGCACTGAAGCTTTCTTT. Amino acids: CASSQGDRGGTEAFF.

This clonotype was observed at least ten times. The chain recombines TRBV12-3 or TRBV12-4 with TRBJ1-5; 7 bases are shared with TRBD1. This CDR3 comprises 13 residues. The trim removed 6 bases at V and 6 bases at J, leaving 5 bases unmatched. The CDR3 reads CASSTDRAQPQHF. The CDR3 nucleotides read TGTGCCAGCAGCACCGACAGGGCTCAGCCCCAGCATTTT.

This clonotype was seen repeatedly, ten times or more. The gene calls are TRBV2 and TRBJ2-2, with 7 bases matching TRBD2. The germline CDR1 and CDR2 sequences are SNHLY and FYNNEI. This CDR3 spans 13 amino acids. V was clipped by 4 bases and J by 8 bases; unmatched bases: 4. CDR3 region: CASSGEGPGELFF. As DNA, the CDR3 is TGTGCCAGCAGTGGGGAGGGCCCGGGGGAGCTGTTTTTT.